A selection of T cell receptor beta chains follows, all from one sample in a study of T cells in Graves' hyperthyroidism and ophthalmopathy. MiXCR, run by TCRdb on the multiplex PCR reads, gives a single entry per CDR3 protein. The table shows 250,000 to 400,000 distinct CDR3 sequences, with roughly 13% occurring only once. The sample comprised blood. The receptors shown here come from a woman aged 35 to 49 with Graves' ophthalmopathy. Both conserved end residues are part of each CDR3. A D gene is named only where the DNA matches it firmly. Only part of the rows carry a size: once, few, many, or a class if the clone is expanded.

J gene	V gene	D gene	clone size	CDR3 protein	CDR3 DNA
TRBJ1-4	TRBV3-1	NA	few	CASSQDLGNEKLFF	TGTGCCAGCAGCCAAGATTTGGGTAATGAAAAACTGTTTTTT
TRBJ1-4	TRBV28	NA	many	CASSLPWAATNEKLFF	TGTGCCAGCAGTTTGCCCTGGGCAGCAACTAATGAAAAACTGTTTTTT
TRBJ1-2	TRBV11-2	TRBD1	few	CASSSRQGATRGYTF	TGTGCCAGCAGCTCCCGACAGGGGGCGACAAGAGGCTACACCTTC
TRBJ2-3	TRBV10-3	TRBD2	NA	CAISNSGGRADTQYF	TGTGCCATCAGCAATAGCGGGGGCCGGGCGGATACGCAGTATTTT
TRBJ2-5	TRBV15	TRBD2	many	CATSSITRELGIETQYF	TGTGCCACCAGCTCTATTACGCGGGAGCTCGGGATCGAGACCCAGTACTTC
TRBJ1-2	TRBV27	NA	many	CATRSGRVANYGYTF	TGTGCCACGCGCTCCGGGAGGGTTGCTAACTATGGCTACACCTTC
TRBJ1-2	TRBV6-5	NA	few	CASSWEAEGHGYTF	TGTGCCAGCAGTTGGGAGGCGGAAGGTCATGGCTACACCTTC
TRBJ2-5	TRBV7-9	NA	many	CASIPSYQETQYF	TGTGCCAGCATCCCTTCGTACCAAGAGACCCAGTACTTC
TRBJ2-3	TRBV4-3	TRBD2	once	CASSRQVAGGGDTQYF	TGCGCCAGCAGCCGCCAAGTGGCGGGCGGGGGGGATACGCAGTATTTT
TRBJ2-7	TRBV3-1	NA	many	CASSPFPGPAYEQYF	TGTGCCAGCAGCCCATTTCCGGGCCCAGCCTACGAGCAGTACTTC
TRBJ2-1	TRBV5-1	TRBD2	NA	CASSRGGARDEQFF	TGCGCCAGCAGCCGCGGGGGGGCTAGGGATGAGCAGTTCTTC
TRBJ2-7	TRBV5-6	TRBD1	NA	CASSTGQEYEQYF	TGTGCCAGCAGCACGGGACAGGAGTACGAGCAGTACTTC
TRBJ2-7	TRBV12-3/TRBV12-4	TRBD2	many	CASTGGYEQYF	TGTGCCAGCACGGGAGGGTACGAGCAGTACTTC
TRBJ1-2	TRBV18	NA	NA	CASSPSGRGGGYTF	TGTGCCAGCTCACCATCGGGCAGGGGAGGTGGCTACACCTTC
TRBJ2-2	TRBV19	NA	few	CASSQQGRSGELFF	TGTGCCAGTAGTCAACAGGGTCGGTCCGGGGAGCTGTTTTTT
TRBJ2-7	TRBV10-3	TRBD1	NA	CATAPGQNYEQYF	TGTGCCACCGCGCCGGGACAGAACTACGAGCAGTACTTC
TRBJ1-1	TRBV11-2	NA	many	CASSLLASIMNTEAFF	TGTGCCAGCAGCTTATTGGCGAGTATAATGAACACTGAAGCTTTCTTT
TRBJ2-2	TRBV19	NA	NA	CASTVQRIGVLFF	TGTGCCAGTACCGTCCAGAGGATCGGGGTGCTGTTTTTT
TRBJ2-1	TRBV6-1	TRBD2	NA	CASSEKMGLAANNEQFF	TGTGCCAGCAGTGAAAAGATGGGACTAGCGGCGAACAATGAGCAGTTCTTC
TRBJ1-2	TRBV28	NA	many	CASRSLRASGYTF	TGTGCCAGCAGATCCCTAAGGGCCTCCGGCTACACCTTC
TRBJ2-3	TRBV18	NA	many	CASSQASTSTDTQYF	TGTGCCAGCTCACAGGCTAGCACTAGCACAGATACGCAGTATTTT
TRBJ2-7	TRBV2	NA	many	CAEGSGLTYEQYF	TGTGCCGAAGGGTCGGGGTTGACCTACGAGCAGTACTTC
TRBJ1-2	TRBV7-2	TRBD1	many	CASSSHGTGAGYTF	TGTGCCAGCAGCTCACACGGGACAGGGGCGGGCTACACCTTC
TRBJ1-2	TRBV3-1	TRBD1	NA	CASSLGPGQGVGYTF	TGTGCCAGCAGCCTAGGACCGGGACAGGGAGTTGGCTACACCTTC
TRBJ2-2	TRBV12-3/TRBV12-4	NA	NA	CASRGLAPSTGELFF	TGTGCCAGCAGGGGCCTAGCCCCTAGCACCGGGGAGCTGTTTTTT
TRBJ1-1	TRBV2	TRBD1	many	CASKTTGVTTEAFF	TGTGCCAGCAAAACGACAGGGGTCACCACTGAAGCTTTCTTT
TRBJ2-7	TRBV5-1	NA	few	CASSLADSSDEQYF	TGCGCCAGCAGCTTGGCCGACAGCAGCGACGAGCAGTACTTC
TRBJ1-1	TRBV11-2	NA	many	CASSITGLTEAFF	TGTGCCAGCAGCATAACAGGACTCACTGAAGCTTTCTTT
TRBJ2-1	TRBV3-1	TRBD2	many	CASSQPRLAGDNEQFF	TGTGCCAGCAGCCAACCTCGACTAGCGGGGGACAATGAGCAGTTCTTC
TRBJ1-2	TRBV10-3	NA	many	CAISLGINYGYTF	TGTGCCATCAGCTTGGGTATTAACTATGGCTACACCTTC
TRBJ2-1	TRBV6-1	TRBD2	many	CASTLAGGPHNEQFF	TGTGCCAGCACCCTAGCGGGAGGGCCCCACAATGAGCAGTTCTTC
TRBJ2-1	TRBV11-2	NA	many	CASSLDLRSYNEQFF	TGTGCCAGCAGCTTAGATCTCAGGTCCTACAATGAGCAGTTCTTC
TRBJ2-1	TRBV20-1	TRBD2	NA	CSATDPGGPYFNEQFF	TGCAGTGCCACAGACCCGGGAGGCCCATACTTTAATGAGCAGTTCTTC
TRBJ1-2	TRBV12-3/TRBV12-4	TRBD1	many	CASSSTGGDYGYTF	TGTGCCAGCAGCTCTACAGGGGGCGACTATGGCTACACCTTC
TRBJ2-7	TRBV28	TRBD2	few	CASSSPWTSGSYEQYF	TGTGCCAGCAGTTCACCCTGGACTAGCGGCTCCTACGAGCAGTACTTC
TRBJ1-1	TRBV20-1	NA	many	CSARDRTEAFF	TGCAGTGCTAGAGATAGGACTGAAGCTTTCTTT
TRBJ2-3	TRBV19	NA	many	CASSTARGSTDTQYF	TGTGCCAGTAGTACCGCTCGGGGAAGCACAGATACGCAGTATTTT
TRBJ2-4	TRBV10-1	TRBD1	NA	CASSRGQGGNIQYF	TGCGCCAGCAGTCGCGGACAGGGAGGAAACATTCAGTACTTC
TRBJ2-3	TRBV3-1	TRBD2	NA	CASSQVVTSGRGTQYF	TGTGCCAGCAGCCAAGTCGTGACTAGCGGGAGAGGGACGCAGTATTTT
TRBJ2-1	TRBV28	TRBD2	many	CASNLREGVEQFF	TGTGCCAGCAATCTTCGGGAGGGGGTGGAGCAGTTCTTC
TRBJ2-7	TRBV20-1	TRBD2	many	CSARPRLAGRSYEQYF	TGCAGTGCTAGACCAAGACTAGCGGGCCGCTCCTACGAGCAGTACTTC
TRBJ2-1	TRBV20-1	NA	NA	CSALDGVRPSNEQFF	TGCAGTGCCTTAGACGGGGTCCGGCCCAGCAATGAGCAGTTCTTC
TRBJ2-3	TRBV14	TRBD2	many	CASSQSLREGDTQYF	TGTGCCAGCAGCCAATCTCTACGGGAGGGAGATACGCAGTATTTT
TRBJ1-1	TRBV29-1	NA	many	CSVEETQAFF	TGCAGCGTTGAAGAGACGCAAGCTTTCTTT
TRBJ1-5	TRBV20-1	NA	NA	CSARYGLGGNQPQHF	TGCAGTGCTAGATACGGACTCGGGGGCAATCAGCCCCAGCATTTT
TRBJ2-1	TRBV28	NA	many	CASSLGGVNEQFF	TGTGCCAGCAGTTTAGGAGGCGTGAATGAGCAGTTCTTC
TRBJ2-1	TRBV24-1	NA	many	CATSDKLAQSYNEQFF	TGTGCCACCAGTGACAAGCTAGCGCAGTCCTACAATGAGCAGTTCTTC
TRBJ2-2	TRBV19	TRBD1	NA	CASRYPGTDTGELFF	TGTGCCAGTAGGTACCCCGGGACAGACACCGGGGAGCTGTTTTTT
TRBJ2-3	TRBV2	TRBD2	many	CASSGTSGGVTQYF	TGTGCCAGCAGTGGGACTAGCGGGGGAGTTACGCAGTATTTT
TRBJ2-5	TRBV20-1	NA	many	CSAREEPRRYTQYF	TGCAGTGCTAGAGAGGAGCCCCGAAGGTACACCCAGTACTTC
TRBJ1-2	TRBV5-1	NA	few	CASSLGIPSGGYTF	TGCGCCAGCAGCTTGGGTATCCCGTCCGGTGGCTACACCTTC
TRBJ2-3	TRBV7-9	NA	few	CASSDTKRGARDTQYF	TGTGCCAGCAGCGATACTAAACGGGGGGCTAGAGATACGCAGTATTTT
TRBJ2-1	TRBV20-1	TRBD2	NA	CSGTRTSGGYNEQFF	TGCAGCGGGACGAGAACTAGCGGGGGGTACAATGAGCAGTTCTTC
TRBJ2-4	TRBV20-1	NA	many	CSAAFLLNIQYF	TGCAGTGCCGCCTTCCTCCTGAACATTCAGTACTTC
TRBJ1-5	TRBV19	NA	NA	CASSMEYSNQPQHF	TGTGCCAGTAGTATGGAATACAGCAATCAGCCCCAGCATTTT